This T cell receptor (beta chain) was identified during a study of control samples from healthy donors and cancer patients. Sequencing was performed with immunoSEQ multiplex PCR; in TCRdb, only in-frame clones are kept and a portion is missing. The sample carries around 120,000 clones, approximately 90% recorded once. The sequence was collected from a woman between 18 and 30 years old in good health. The sequenced material came from blood.

In DNA, the CDR3 is TGTGCCAGCAGCGAACAAACAGGGAACACTGAAGCTTTCTTT. The encoded protein is CASSEQTGNTEAFF. The chain is built from TRBV9 and TRBJ1-1, with D tentatively TRBD1 (5 bases). Germline values: CDR1 SGDLS, CDR2 YYNGEE. CDR3 length: 14 residues. V was trimmed by 3 bases and J by 1 base, leaving 10 bases between them.